These T cell receptor beta chains were read from a single sample in a study of T cells in Graves' hyperthyroidism and ophthalmopathy. TCRdb re-called the multiplex PCR reads through MiXCR, storing one row per CDR3 protein. The sample carries roughly 260,000 distinct CDR3 sequences, approximately 14% recorded once. Material for sequencing was blood. The receptor source for this set is a woman aged 40 to 50 with Graves' hyperthyroidism that later progressed to Graves' ophthalmopathy. Each CDR3 is given with its conserved first and last residue. The D gene is left open where the match is weak. Clone sizes are given selectively: once, few, many, or a class where the clone is expanded.

TRBV20-1,TRBJ1-6,-,many,TGCAGTGCTCAAAGGGGCCCTAATTCACCCCTCCACTTT,CSAQRGPNSPLHF
TRBV2,TRBJ2-5,-,-,TGTGCCAGCAGTGGGGTTAGCGAGATGCGAGAGACCCAGTACTTC,CASSGVSEMRETQYF
TRBV12-3/TRBV12-4,TRBJ1-2,-,many,TGTGCCAGCAGTTTCCGCAGGGGTGGAAATGGCTACACCTTC,CASSFRRGGNGYTF
TRBV28,TRBJ2-7,TRBD1,many,TGTGCCAGCAGTTTATCCGGGACAGGGTTCCACGAGCAGTACTTC,CASSLSGTGFHEQYF
TRBV12-3/TRBV12-4,TRBJ2-5,TRBD1,many,TGTGCCAGCAGTTCAATACAGGGGGGACAAGAGACCCAGTACTTC,CASSSIQGGQETQYF
TRBV28,TRBJ1-2,TRBD1,many,TGTGCCAGCAGTTTATACGGACAGGGCAACCCTTATGGCTACACCTTC,CASSLYGQGNPYGYTF
TRBV28,TRBJ2-1,TRBD2,many,TGTGCCAGCAGTTTATATGCGGGAGGCTCCTACAATGAGCAGTTCTTC,CASSLYAGGSYNEQFF
TRBV7-9,TRBJ2-7,-,few,TGTGCCAGCAGCTTATCACTTCCCTACGAGCAGTACTTC,CASSLSLPYEQYF
TRBV20-1,TRBJ1-2,TRBD1,few,TGCATCACGGACAGGGCTAACTATGGCTACACCTTC,CITDRANYGYTF
TRBV14,TRBJ2-7,TRBD1,few,TGTGCCAGCAGCCATAAGGACAGGGGGCGTAACGAGCAGTACTTC,CASSHKDRGRNEQYF
TRBV6-5,TRBJ2-1,-,-,TGTGCCAGCAGTTACACAGCTCCGGGACTGTCAAGCTCCTACAATGAGCAGTTCTTC,CASSYTAPGLSSSYNEQFF
TRBV27,TRBJ2-3,-,many,TGTGCCAGCAGTTTAGTTGGGATGGGGACAGATACGCAGTATTTT,CASSLVGMGTDTQYF
TRBV7-9,TRBJ2-7,-,many,TGTGCCAGCAGCTTTTTAGGGCAGGGGAACGAGCAGTACTTC,CASSFLGQGNEQYF
TRBV28,TRBJ2-7,-,many,TGTGCCAGCAAACGGGGGAAAGGATACGAGCAGTACTTC,CASKRGKGYEQYF
TRBV10-3,TRBJ2-5,-,many,TGTGCCATCGCTAGCGATTCCCCAGAGACCCAGTACTTC,CAIASDSPETQYF
TRBV11-2,TRBJ2-1,-,many,TGTGCCAGCAGCCCTCATAGGGATGAGCAGTTCTTC,CASSPHRDEQFF
TRBV12-3/TRBV12-4,TRBJ2-2,TRBD2,many,TGTGCCAGCAGCAGGGACTATATGAACACCGGGGAGCTGTTTTTT,CASSRDYMNTGELFF
TRBV20-1,TRBJ2-7,TRBD2,many,TGCAGTGCTAGCACCGGGACTAGCGGGGGAGCGTCCTACGAGCAGTACTTC,CSASTGTSGGASYEQYF
TRBV6-5,TRBJ2-2,-,many,TGTGCCAGCAGTTACCCCGGACGGGGAACACGGCCCGGGGAGCTGTTTTTT,CASSYPGRGTRPGELFF
TRBV3-1,TRBJ2-4,TRBD2,many,TGTGCCAGCAGCCAAGAGAGAAGGTCCCTAGCGGGAGTAGGCAAAAACATTCAGTACTTC,CASSQERRSLAGVGKNIQYF
TRBV7-9,TRBJ1-1,TRBD1,many,TGTGCCAGCAGCTTACAGGGGGCAGAAACTGAAGCTTTCTTT,CASSLQGAETEAFF
TRBV6-1,TRBJ2-3,-,many,TGTGCCAGCAGAGACACAGATACGCAGTATTTT,CASRDTDTQYF
TRBV20-1,TRBJ1-5,-,many,TGCAGTGCTAGACGGCAGGAGAATCAGCCCCAGCATTTT,CSARRQENQPQHF
TRBV28,TRBJ2-4,-,-,TGTGCCAGCAGTACAGGGTTGAACATTCAGTACTTC,CASSTGLNIQYF
TRBV6-5,TRBJ2-1,TRBD2,many,TGTGCCAGCAGTTACACCCTAGCGGGAGGGCCCAATGAGCAGTTCTTC,CASSYTLAGGPNEQFF
TRBV7-9,TRBJ1-1,-,-,TGTGCCAGCAGCTTTTCCCCGACGAGATGGGCTATGAACACTGAAGCTTTCTTT,CASSFSPTRWAMNTEAFF
TRBV11-2,TRBJ2-2,TRBD1,-,TGTGCCAGCAGCCCCGGGACAGGGTATAGGGGAGCCGGGGAGCTGTTTTTT,CASSPGTGYRGAGELFF
TRBV7-9,TRBJ1-3,TRBD1,-,TGTGCCAGCAGCTTATGGGACAGGGAGGTGCCCTCTGGAAACACCATATATTTT,CASSLWDREVPSGNTIYF
TRBV2,TRBJ2-1,TRBD2,-,TGTGCCAGAACTAGCGGGAGTTATTACAATGAGCAGTTCTTC,CARTSGSYYNEQFF
TRBV2,TRBJ1-1,-,-,TGTGCCAGCAGGGGTAGGTTTGAAGCTTTCTTT,CASRGRFEAFF
TRBV18,TRBJ1-4,-,-,TGTGCCAGCTCAATAATGAGGGGACCTGCAACTAATGAAAAACTGTTTTTT,CASSIMRGPATNEKLFF
TRBV9,TRBJ2-5,TRBD2,-,TGTGCCAGCAGCCCAAGCGGGGGGCTGGGAGAGACCCAGTACTTC,CASSPSGGLGETQYF
TRBV3-1,TRBJ2-5,TRBD2,-,TGTCCCAGCAGCCAGCCCCGACTAGCCGGAGGTGGACGACGGGAGACCCAGTACTTC,CPSSQPRLAGGGRRETQYF
TRBV20-1,TRBJ2-6,-,-,TGCAGTGCTCCTAGCGAGTCTGAGGCCAACGTCCTGACTTTC,CSAPSESEANVLTF
TRBV29-1,TRBJ2-5,TRBD2,-,TGCAGCGTAAAGCGGGGAGAGACCCAGTACTTC,CSVKRGETQYF
TRBV28,TRBJ1-2,TRBD1,many,TGTGCCAGCAGTTTTGGACAGGGGGCCGGCGGCTACACCTTC,CASSFGQGAGGYTF
TRBV9,TRBJ1-1,-,many,TGTGCCAGCAGCGTAGAGGCGGTCATGAACACTGAAGCTTTCTTT,CASSVEAVMNTEAFF
TRBV20-1,TRBJ1-1,-,few,TGCAGTGCTACTATACATGTGAACACTGAAGCTTTCTTT,CSATIHVNTEAFF
TRBV3-1,TRBJ2-1,TRBD2,many,TGTGCCAGCAGCCTAGCGGGAGGCGAGCAGTTCTTC,CASSLAGGEQFF
TRBV7-3,TRBJ1-5,TRBD1,many,TGTGCCAGCAGCTTAAGTCCCCGGGACAGAGACCTTTTCAATCAGCCCCAGCATTTT,CASSLSPRDRDLFNQPQHF
TRBV10-3,TRBJ1-5,-,many,TGTGCCATCAGTGATCACCCGGACCCCAATCAGCCCCAGCATTTT,CAISDHPDPNQPQHF
TRBV28,TRBJ1-5,TRBD1,many,TGTGCCAGCTGCGGGACAGTCTTTCAGCCCCAGCATTTT,CASCGTVFQPQHF
TRBV4-1,TRBJ2-5,TRBD1,many,TGCGCCAGCAGCCCCCAACGGGACAGGGCTTTCGAGACCCAGTACTTC,CASSPQRDRAFETQYF
TRBV3-1,TRBJ2-2,TRBD2,many,TGTGCCAGCAGCCGCCGCCCGGGACTAGCGGGATCTTTGAGAACCGGGGAGCTGTTTTTT,CASSRRPGLAGSLRTGELFF